This T cell receptor beta chain is drawn from a study of T-cell reconstitution after alpha-beta-depleted transplantation in children. Molecular barcoding with unique molecular identifiers was used for the TCRbeta library. In TCRdb, the PCR reads were re-called with MiXCR into one record per CDR3 protein. The data show about 830,000 distinct CDR3 sequences, about 15% seen once. Study conclusions and caveats: High day-60 TCRbeta diversity in some patients came from surviving recipient T cells and thymic progenitors. Roughly two months post-transplant, alpha-beta T cells reportedly originated from several hundred graft clones that had expanded. A year had passed since transplant, and T-cell counts and diversity by then came mostly from newly produced T cells.

In this sample, this clonotype turned up a few times. Its antigen is unknown. Germline V CDR1 and CDR2: SGHDT, YYEEEE. Unmatched junction bases numbered 13, after V lost 1 base and J lost 5 bases. CDR3 length equals 17 residues. The receptor was isolated from a male patient younger than 18 who had a stem cell transplant for acute lymphoblastic leukemia, so the T cells may come from the graft donor. The sample here was PBMCs, mostly from graft donor cells, taken 360 days after TCRalphabeta/CD19-depleted stem cell transplant. The chain links TRBV5-6 to TRBJ2-5, with 8 positions matching TRBD1. Here the CDR3 DNA reads TGTGCCAGCAGCTTGCAACTCATCGGACAGGGTTCGGAGACCCAGTACTTC. Residues: CASSLQLIGQGSETQYF.